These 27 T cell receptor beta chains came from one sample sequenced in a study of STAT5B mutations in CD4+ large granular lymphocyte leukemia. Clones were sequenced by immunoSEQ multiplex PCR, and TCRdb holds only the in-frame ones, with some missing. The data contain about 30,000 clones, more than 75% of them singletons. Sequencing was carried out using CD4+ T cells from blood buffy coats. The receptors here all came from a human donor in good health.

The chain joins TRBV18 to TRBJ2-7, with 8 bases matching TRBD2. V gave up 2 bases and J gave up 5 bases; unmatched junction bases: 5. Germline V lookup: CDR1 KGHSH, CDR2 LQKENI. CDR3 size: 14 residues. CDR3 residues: CASSPAGGAHEQYF. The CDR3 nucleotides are TGTGCCAGCTCACCAGCGGGAGGTGCTCACGAGCAGTACTTC.

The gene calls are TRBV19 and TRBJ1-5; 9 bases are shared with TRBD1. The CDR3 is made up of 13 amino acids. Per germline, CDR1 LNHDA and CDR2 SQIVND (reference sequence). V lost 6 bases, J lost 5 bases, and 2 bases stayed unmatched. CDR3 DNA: TGTGCCAGTAGGGGACAGGGCGATCAGCCCCAGCATTTT. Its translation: CASRGQGDQPQHF.

The CDR3 sequence is CASSGVSNQPQHF. The CDR3 nucleotides are TGCGCCAGTTCAGGGGTTAGCAATCAGCCCCAGCATTTT. The V and J genes are TRBV10-2 and TRBJ1-5; TRBD1 is a possible D gene (6 bases). Between the trimmed V and J ends, which lost 9 bases and 0 bases, there was a span of 9 bases. CDR1 is WSHSY and CDR2 is SAAADI in the germline V gene. The CDR3 totals 13 residues.

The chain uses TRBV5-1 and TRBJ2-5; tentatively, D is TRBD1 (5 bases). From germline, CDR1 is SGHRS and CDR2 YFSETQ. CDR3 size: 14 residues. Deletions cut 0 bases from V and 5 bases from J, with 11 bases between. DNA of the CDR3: TGCGCCAGCAGCTTGGGCAGGGTCCCGGAGACCCAGTACTTC. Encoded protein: CASSLGRVPETQYF.

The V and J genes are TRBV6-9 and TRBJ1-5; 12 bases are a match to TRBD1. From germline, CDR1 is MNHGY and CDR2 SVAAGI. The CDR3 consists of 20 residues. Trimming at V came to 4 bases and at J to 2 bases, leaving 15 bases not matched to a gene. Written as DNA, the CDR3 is TGTGCCAGCAGTTCCACGACGGGACAGGGGGCGCCGGGGGGCAATCAGCCCCAGCATTTT. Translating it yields CASSSTTGQGAPGGNQPQHF.

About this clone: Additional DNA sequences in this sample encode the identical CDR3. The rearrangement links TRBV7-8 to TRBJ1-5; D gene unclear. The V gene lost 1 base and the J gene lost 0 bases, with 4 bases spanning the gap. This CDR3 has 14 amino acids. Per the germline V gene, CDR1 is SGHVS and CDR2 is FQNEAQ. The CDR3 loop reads CASSLEGSNQPQHF. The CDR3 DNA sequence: TGTGCCAGCAGCTTAGAAGGTAGCAATCAGCCCCAGCATTTT.

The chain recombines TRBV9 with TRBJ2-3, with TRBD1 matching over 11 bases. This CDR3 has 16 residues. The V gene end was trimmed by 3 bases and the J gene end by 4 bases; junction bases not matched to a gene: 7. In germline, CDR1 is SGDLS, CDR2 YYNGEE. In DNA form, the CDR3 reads TGTGCCAGCAGCGCGGCCGGGACAGGGGGATCAGATACGCAGTATTTT. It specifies CASSAAGTGGSDTQYF.

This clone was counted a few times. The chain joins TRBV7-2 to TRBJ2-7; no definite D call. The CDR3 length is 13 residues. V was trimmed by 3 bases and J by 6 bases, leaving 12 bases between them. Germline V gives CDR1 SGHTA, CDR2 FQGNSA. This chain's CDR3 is CASSFPPAREQYF. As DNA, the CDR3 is TGTGCCAGCAGCTTTCCCCCAGCACGCGAGCAGTACTTC.

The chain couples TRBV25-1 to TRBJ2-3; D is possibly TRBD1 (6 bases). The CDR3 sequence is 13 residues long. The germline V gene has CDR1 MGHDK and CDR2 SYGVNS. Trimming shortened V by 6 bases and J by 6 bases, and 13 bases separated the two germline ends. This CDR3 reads CASRGAGTDTQYF. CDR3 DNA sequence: TGTGCCAGCAGGGGGGCAGGAACCGATACGCAGTATTTT.

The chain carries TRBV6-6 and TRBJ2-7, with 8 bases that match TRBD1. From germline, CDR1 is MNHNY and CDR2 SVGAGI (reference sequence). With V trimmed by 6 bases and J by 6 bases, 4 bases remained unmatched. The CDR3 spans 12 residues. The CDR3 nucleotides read TGTGCCAGCAGCCCTGGACAGGGCGAGCAGTACTTC. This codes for CASSPGQGEQYF.

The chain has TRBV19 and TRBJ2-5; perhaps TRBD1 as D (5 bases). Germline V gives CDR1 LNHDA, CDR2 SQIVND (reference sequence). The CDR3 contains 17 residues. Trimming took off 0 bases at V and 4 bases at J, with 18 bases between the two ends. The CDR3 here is CASSIDRSAGIRETQYF. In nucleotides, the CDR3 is TGTGCCAGTAGTATAGATCGGTCCGCAGGGATCCGAGAGACCCAGTACTTC.

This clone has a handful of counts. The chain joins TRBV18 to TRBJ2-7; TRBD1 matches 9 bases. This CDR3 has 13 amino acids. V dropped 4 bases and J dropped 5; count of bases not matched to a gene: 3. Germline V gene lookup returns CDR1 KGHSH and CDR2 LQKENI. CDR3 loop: CASSLRTGDEQYF. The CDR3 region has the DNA TGTGCCAGCTCACTCCGGACAGGGGACGAGCAGTACTTC.

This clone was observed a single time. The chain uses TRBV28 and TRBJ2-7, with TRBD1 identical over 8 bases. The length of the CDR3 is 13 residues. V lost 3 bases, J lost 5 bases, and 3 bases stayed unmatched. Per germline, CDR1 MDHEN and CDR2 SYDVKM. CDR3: CASSLRQGNEQYF. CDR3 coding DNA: TGTGCCAGCAGTTTGAGACAGGGGAACGAGCAGTACTTC.

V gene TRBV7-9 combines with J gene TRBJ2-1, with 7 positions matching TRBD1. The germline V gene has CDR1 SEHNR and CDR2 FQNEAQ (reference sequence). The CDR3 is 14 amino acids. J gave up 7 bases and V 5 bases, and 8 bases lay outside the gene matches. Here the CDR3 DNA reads TGTGCCAGCAGCGGACCGACAGGGAAGAATGAGCAGTTCTTC. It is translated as CASSGPTGKNEQFF. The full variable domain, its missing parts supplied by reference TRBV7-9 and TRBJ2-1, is DTGVSQNPRHKITKRGQNVTFRCDPISEHNRLYWYRQTLGQGPEFLTYFQNEAQLEKSRLLSDRFSAERPKGSFSTLEIQRTEQGDSAMYLCASSGPTGKNEQFFGPGTRLTVL.

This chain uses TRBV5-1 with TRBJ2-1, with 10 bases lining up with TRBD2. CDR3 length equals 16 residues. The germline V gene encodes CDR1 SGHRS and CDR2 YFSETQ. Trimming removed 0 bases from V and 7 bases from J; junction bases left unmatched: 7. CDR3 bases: TGCGCCAGCAGCTTGGAGGCGGCTAGCGGGAGTAATGAGCAGTTCTTC. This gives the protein CASSLEAASGSNEQFF.

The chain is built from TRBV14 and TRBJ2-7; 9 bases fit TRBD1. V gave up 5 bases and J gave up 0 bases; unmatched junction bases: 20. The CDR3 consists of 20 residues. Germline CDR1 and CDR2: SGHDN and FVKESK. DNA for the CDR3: TGTGCCAGCAGCGCGGGTATCGGACAGGGGATTTCGGGAAGCTCCTACGAGCAGTACTTC. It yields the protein CASSAGIGQGISGSSYEQYF.

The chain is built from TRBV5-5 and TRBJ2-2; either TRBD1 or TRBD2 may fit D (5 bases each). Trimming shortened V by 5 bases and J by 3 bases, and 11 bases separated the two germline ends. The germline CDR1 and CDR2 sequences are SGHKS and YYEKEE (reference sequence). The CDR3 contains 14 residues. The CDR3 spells CASSFGTDTGELFF. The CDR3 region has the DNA TGTGCCAGCAGTTTTGGGACCGACACCGGGGAGCTGTTTTTT.

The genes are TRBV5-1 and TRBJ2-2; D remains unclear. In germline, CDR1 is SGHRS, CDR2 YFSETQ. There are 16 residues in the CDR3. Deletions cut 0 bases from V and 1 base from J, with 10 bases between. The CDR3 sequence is CASSLVLGLNTGELFF. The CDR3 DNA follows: TGCGCCAGCAGCTTGGTACTGGGGTTGAACACCGGGGAGCTGTTTTTT.

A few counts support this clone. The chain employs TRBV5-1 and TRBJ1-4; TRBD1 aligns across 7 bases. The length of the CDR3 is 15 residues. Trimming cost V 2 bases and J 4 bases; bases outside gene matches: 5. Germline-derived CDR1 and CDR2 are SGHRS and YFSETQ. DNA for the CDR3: TGCGCCAGCAGCTTAGGGGGCGCGAGTAATGAAAAACTGTTTTTT. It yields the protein CASSLGGASNEKLFF.

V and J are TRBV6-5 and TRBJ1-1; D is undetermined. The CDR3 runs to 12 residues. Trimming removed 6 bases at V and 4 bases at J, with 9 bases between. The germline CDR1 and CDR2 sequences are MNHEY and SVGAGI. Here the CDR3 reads CASSPGTTEAFF. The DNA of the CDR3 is TGTGCCAGCAGCCCAGGAACCACTGAAGCTTTCTTT.

As DNA, the CDR3 is TGTGCCAGCAGCTTCCTGAGGACAGGGGACAGGAACACCATATATTTT. It codes for CASSFLRTGDRNTIYF. The chain combines TRBV7-9 with TRBJ1-3; 9 nucleotides align to TRBD1. V lost 3 bases and J lost 7; bases outside the gene matches: 10. Germline V gene lookup returns CDR1 SEHNR and CDR2 FQNEAQ (reference sequence). The CDR3 sequence is 16 residues long.

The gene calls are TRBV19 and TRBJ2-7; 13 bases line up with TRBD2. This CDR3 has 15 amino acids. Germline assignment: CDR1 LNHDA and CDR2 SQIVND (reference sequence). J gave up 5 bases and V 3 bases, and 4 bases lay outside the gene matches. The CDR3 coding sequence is TGTGCCAGTAGTATTTGGACTAGCGGGAGCGACGAGCAGTACTTC. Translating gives CASSIWTSGSDEQYF.

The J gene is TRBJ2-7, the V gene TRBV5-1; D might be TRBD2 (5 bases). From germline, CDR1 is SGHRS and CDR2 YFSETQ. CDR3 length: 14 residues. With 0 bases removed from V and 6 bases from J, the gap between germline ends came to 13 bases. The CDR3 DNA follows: TGCGCCAGCAGCTTGGGGGGAGCCACCGTCGAGCAGTACTTC. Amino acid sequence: CASSLGGATVEQYF.

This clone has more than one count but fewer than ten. CDR3 nucleotide sequence: TGTGCCAGCAGCTTAGGAGCGGGAAGCTACGAGCAGTACTTC. Protein sequence: CASSLGAGSYEQYF. The rearrangement links TRBV7-9 to TRBJ2-7; TRBD2 agrees at 7 bases. The germline V gene has CDR1 SEHNR and CDR2 FQNEAQ (reference sequence). This CDR3 comprises 14 residues. Germline trimming cut 1 base from V and 3 bases from J; bases unmatched to any gene: 3.

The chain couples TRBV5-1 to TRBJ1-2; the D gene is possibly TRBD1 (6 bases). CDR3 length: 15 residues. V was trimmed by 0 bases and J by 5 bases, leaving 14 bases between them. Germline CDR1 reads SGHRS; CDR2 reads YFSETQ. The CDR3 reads CASSLAPHREYGYTF. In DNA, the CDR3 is TGCGCCAGCAGCTTGGCCCCCCACAGGGAGTATGGCTACACCTTC.

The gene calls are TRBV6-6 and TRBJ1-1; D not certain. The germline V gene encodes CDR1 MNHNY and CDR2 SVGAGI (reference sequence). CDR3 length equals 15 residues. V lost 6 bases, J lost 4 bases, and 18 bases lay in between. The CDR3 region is CASSSNAGSTTEAFF. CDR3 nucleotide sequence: TGTGCCAGCAGCTCCAACGCGGGTTCGACCACTGAAGCTTTCTTT.

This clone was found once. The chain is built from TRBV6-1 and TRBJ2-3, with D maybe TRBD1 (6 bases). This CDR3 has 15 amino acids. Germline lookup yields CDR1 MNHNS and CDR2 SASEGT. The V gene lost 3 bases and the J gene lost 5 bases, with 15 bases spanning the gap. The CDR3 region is CASSDRDKHRDTQYF. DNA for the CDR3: TGTGCCAGCAGTGACCGGGACAAACATCGAGATACGCAGTATTTT.